This TCR beta chain was captured in a study of blood T cell repertoires in COVID-19. Original processing notes: Amplification of reference gene primers provided the estimated nucleated cell counts. Here immunoSEQ multiplex PCR was the method, and the copy in TCRdb shows in-frame clones only, minus some. That table supplies the V and J calls and clone size; D and trimming were determined from the DNA. The sample yields some 50,000 clones, around nine tenths seen once. The sequenced sample consisted of peripheral blood. This clonotype originated in a man in his forties or fifties with acute or convalescent COVID-19.

CDR3 sequence reads: CASSQDPGQVGQPQHF. The CDR3 DNA is TGTGCCAGCAGCCAAGATCCGGGACAGGTCGGTCAGCCCCAGCATTTT. The chain combines TRBV4-2 with TRBJ1-5, with 8 bases lining up with TRBD1. V lost 0 bases to trimming and J lost 6 bases; unmatched junction nucleotides: 7. CDR3 size: 16 residues. From germline, CDR1 is LGHNA and CDR2 YNFKEQ.